The 5 T cell receptor beta chains listed next were all sequenced from one sample in a study of cytomegalovirus exposure and HLA in healthy donors. Use of 60 Vbeta and 13 Jbeta primers characterized the PCR. Sequencing used immunoSEQ multiplex PCR; TCRdb keeps in-frame clones, though not all of them. This sample yields 200,000 or so clones, of which roughly 85% are seen a single time; around 1.7% belongs to the top ten. Sequenced input: PBMCs. These receptor sequences come from a man aged 18 to 29 in good health and CMV-seronegative.

The chain couples TRBV27 to TRBJ2-7; D possibly corresponds to TRBD2 (5 bases). Trimming pared 6 bases from V and 3 bases from J, leaving 9 bases between. The CDR3 spans 12 residues. Germline V lookup: CDR1 MNHEY, CDR2 SMNVEV (reference sequence). The CDR3 protein is CASSRTGYEQYF. The CDR3 DNA is TGTGCCAGCAGCCGGACTGGCTACGAGCAGTACTTC.

The chain recombines TRBV7-2 with TRBJ2-2; 13 bases agree with TRBD2. The trim removed 5 bases at V and 2 bases at J, leaving 8 bases unmatched. The V gene's germline CDR1 is SGHTA and CDR2 FQGNSA. The CDR3 spans 18 residues. The CDR3 DNA reads TGTGCCAGCAGCACTCGGACTAGCGGGGGCACTAACACCGGGGAGCTGTTTTTT. This encodes CASSTRTSGGTNTGELFF.

The J gene is TRBJ2-2, the V gene TRBV7-8; D perhaps matches TRBD1 (5 bases). The CDR3 covers 14 residues. The V gene's germline CDR1 is SGHVS and CDR2 FQNEAQ. V was cut by 4 bases and J by 6 bases, with 12 bases left in between. The CDR3 DNA reads as TGTGCCAGCAGCTCAGGGTTAAGGCCCGGGGAGCTGTTTTTT. This encodes CASSSGLRPGELFF.

This chain links TRBV4-3 with TRBJ2-2; TRBD1 might be the D (5 bases). V lost 0 bases, J lost 2 bases, and 10 bases lay in between. The germline CDR1 and CDR2 sequences are LGHNA and YSLEER. The CDR3 spans 16 residues. CDR3 protein: CASSQEHRINTGELFF. The CDR3 DNA sequence: TGCGCCAGCAGCCAAGAACACAGGATAAACACCGGGGAGCTGTTTTTT.

V usage is TRBV30 and J usage is TRBJ1-1, with 9 nucleotides matching TRBD1. The CDR3 is 14 residues long. Germline V gene lookup returns CDR1 GTSNPN and CDR2 SVGIG (reference sequence). J was trimmed by 4 bases and V by 2 bases; bases with no gene match: 5. The CDR3 bases are TGTGCCTGGAGTCCCGGGACAGGGACCACTGAAGCTTTCTTT. It is translated as CAWSPGTGTTEAFF.